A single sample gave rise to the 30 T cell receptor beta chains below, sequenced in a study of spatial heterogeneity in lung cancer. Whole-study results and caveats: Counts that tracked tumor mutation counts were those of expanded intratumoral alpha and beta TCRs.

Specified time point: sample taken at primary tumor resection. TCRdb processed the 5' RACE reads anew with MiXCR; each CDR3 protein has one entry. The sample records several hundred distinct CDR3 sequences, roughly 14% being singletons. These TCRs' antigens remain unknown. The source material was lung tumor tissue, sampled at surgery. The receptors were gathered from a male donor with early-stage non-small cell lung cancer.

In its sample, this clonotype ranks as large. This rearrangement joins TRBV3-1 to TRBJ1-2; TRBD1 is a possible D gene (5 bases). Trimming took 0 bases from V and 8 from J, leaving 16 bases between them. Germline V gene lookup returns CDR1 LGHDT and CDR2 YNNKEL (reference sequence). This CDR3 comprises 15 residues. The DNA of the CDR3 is TGTGCCAGCAGCCAAGATAATAGGGGCTCCGGAGGCTACACCTTC. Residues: CASSQDNRGSGGYTF. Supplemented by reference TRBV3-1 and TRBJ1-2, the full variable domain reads DTAVSQTPKYLVTQMGNDKSIKCEQNLGHDTMYWYKQDSKKFLKIMFSYNNKELIINETVPNRFSPKSPDKAHLNLHINSLELGDSAVYFCASSQDNRGSGGYTFGSGTRLTVV.

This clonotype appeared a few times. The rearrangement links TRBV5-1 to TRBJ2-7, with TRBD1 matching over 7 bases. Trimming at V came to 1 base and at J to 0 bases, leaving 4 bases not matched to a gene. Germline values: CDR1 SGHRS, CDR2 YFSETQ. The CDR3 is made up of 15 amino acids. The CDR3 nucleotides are TGCGCCAGCAGCTTGCTGACAGGGAGCTCCTACGAGCAGTACTTC. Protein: CASSLLTGSSYEQYF.

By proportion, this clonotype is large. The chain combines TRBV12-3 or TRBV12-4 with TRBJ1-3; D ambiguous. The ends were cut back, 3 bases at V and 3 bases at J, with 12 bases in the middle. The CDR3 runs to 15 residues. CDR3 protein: CASSLRDISGNTIYF. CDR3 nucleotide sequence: TGTGCCAGCAGTTTGAGAGACATAAGTGGAAACACCATATATTTT.

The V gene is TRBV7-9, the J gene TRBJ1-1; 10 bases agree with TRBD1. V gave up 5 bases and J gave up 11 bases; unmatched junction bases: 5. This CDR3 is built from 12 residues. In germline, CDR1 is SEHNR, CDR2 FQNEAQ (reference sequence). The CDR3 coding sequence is TGTGCCAGCAGCACAGAGGGACAGGGGGCTTTCTTT. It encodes CASSTEGQGAFF. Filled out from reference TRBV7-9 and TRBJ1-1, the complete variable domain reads DTGVSQNPRHKITKRGQNVTFRCDPISEHNRLYWYRQTLGQGPEFLTYFQNEAQLEKSRLLSDRFSAERPKGSFSTLEIQRTEQGDSAMYLCASSTEGQGAFFGQGTRLTVV.

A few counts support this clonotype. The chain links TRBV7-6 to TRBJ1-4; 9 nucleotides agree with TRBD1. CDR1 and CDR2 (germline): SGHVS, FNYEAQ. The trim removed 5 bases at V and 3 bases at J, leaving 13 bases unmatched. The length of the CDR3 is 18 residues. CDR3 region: CASSPTEGTGSANEKLFF. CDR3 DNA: TGTGCCAGCAGCCCAACGGAAGGGACAGGGTCGGCTAATGAAAAACTGTTTTTT.

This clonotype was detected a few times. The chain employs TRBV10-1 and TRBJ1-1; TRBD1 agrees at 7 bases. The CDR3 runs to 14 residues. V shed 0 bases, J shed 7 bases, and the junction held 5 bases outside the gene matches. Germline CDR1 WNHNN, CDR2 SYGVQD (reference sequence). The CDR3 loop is CASSESGDRVEAFF. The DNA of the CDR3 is TGCGCCAGCAGTGAGTCGGGGGACAGAGTTGAAGCTTTCTTT.

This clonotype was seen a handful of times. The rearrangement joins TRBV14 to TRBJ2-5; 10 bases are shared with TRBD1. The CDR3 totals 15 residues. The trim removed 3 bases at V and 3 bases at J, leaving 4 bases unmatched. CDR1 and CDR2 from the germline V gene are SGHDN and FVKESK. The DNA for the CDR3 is TGTGCCAGCAGCCAGTGGACAGGGGGAAAAGAGACCCAGTACTTC. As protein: CASSQWTGGKETQYF.

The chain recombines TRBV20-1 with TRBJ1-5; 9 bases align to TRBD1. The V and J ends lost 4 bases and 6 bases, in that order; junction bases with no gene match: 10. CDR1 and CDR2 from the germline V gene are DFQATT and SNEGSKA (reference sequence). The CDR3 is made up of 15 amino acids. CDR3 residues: CSAKPGTGRSQPQHF. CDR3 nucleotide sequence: TGCAGTGCTAAGCCGGGGACAGGGAGAAGTCAGCCCCAGCATTTT.

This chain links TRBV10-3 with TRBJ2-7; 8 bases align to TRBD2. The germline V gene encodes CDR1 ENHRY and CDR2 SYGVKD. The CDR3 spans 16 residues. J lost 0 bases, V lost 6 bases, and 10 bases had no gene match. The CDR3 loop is CAISVVSGGFSYEQYF. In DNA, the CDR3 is TGTGCCATCAGCGTGGTAAGCGGGGGTTTCTCCTACGAGCAGTACTTC.

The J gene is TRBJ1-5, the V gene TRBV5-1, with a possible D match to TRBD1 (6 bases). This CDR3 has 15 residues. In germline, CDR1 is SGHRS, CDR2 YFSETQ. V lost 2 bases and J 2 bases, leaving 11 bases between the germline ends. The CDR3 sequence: CASSFSGAGNQPQHF. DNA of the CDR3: TGCGCCAGCAGCTTTTCGGGGGCCGGCAATCAGCCCCAGCATTTT.

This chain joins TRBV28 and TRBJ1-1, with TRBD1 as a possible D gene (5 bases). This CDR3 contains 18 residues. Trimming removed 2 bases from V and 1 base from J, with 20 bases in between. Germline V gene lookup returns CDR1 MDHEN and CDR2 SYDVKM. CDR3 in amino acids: CASSLGPDSIFSNTEAFF. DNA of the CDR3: TGTGCCAGCAGTTTAGGGCCCGACAGCATATTTTCGAACACTGAAGCTTTCTTT.

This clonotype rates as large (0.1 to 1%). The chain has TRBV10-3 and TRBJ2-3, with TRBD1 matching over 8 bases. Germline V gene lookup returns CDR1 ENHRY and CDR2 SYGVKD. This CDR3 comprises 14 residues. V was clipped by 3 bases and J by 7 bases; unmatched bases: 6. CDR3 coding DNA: TGTGCCATCAGTGACGGGCAGGGGGCAAATACGCAGTATTTT. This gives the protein CAISDGQGANTQYF.

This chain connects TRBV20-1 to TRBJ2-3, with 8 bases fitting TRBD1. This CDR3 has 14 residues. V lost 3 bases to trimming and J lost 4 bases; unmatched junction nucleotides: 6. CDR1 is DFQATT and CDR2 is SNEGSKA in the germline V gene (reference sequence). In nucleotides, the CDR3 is TGCAGTGCTAGTGGCAGGGGGCAGGCAGATACGCAGTATTTT. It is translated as CSASGRGQADTQYF.

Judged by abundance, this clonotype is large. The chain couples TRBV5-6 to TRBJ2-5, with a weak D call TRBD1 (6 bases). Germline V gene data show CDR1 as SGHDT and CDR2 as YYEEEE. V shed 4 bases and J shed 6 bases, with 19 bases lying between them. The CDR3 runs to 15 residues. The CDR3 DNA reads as TGTGCCAGCAGCCCAGGGGACGGTATTTCTAAGACCCAGTACTTC. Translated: CASSPGDGISKTQYF.

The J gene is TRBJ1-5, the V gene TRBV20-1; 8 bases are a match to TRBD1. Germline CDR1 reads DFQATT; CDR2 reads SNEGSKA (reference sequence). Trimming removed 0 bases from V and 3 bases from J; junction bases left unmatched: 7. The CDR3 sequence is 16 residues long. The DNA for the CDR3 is TGCAGTGCTAGAGATCCCCTGACAGGGGCCAATCAGCCCCAGCATTTT. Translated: CSARDPLTGANQPQHF.

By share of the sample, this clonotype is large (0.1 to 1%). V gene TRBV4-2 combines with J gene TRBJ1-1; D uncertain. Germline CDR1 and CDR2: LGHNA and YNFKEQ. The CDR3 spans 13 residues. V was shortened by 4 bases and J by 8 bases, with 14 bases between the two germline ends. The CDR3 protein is CASSPVGGPEAFF. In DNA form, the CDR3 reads TGTGCCAGCAGCCCCGTAGGTGGACCCGAAGCTTTCTTT.

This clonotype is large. The CDR3 DNA reads TGTGCCAGCTTACGCAGCGGACGGGTCTATGGCTACACCTTC. Translating gives CASLRSGRVYGYTF. The genes are TRBV6-7 and TRBJ1-2, with D hard to call. TRBV6-7 is an ORF for which the function is uncertain. V lost 8 bases and J lost 4, with 17 bases in between. The CDR3 runs to 14 residues.

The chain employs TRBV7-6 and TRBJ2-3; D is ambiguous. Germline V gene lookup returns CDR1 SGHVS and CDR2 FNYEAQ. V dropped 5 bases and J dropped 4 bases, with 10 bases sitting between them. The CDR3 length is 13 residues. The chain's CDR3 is CASSLRMADTQYF. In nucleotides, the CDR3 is TGTGCCAGCAGCCTCCGCATGGCAGATACGCAGTATTTT.

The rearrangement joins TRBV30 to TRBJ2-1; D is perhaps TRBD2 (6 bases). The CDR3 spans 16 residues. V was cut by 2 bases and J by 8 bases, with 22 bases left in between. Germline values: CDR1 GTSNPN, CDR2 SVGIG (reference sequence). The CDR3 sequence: CAWSPPFTGAPDEQFF. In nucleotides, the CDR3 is TGTGCCTGGAGTCCCCCCTTTACGGGAGCACCCGATGAGCAGTTCTTC.

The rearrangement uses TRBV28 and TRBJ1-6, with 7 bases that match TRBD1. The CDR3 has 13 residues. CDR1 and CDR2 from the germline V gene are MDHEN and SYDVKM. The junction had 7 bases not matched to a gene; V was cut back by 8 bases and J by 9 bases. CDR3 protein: CASRGAGGSPLHF. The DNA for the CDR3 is TGTGCCAGCCGAGGGGCAGGGGGTTCACCCCTCCACTTT. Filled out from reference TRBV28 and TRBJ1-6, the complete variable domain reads DVKVTQSSRYLVKRTGEKVFLECVQDMDHENMFWYRQDPGLGLRLIYFSYDVKMKEKGDIPEGYSVSREKKERFSLILESASTNQTSMYLCASRGAGGSPLHFGNGTRLTVT.

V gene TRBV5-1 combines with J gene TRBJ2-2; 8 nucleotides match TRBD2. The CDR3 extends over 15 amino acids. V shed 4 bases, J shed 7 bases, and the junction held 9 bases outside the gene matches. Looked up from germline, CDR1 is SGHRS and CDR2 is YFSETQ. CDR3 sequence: CASSTTGTRGGELFF. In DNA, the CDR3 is TGCGCCAGCAGCACGACCGGGACTAGAGGCGGGGAGCTGTTTTTT. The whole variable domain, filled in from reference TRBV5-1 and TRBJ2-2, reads KAGVTQTPRYLIKTRGQQVTLSCSPISGHRSVSWYQQTPGQGLQFLFEYFSETQRNKGNFPGRFSGRQFSNSRSEMNVSTLELGDSALYLCASSTTGTRGGELFFGEGSRLTVL.

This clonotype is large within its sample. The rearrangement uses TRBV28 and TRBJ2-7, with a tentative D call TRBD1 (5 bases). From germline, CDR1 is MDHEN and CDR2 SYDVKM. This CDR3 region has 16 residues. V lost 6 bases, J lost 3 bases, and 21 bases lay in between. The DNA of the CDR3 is TGTGCCAGCAGGGAAAGGGAAGGGGAATATCGCTACGAGCAGTACTTC. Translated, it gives CASREREGEYRYEQYF.

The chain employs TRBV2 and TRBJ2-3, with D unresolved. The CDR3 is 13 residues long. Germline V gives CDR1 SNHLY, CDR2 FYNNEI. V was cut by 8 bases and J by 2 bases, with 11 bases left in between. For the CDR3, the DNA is TGTGCCAGCCACGGCAGAATCACAGATACGCAGTATTTT. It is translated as CASHGRITDTQYF.

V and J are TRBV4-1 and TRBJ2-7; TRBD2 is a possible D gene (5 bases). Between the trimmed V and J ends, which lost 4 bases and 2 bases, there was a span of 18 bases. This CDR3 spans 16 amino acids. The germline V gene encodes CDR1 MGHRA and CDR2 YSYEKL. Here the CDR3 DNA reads TGCGCCAGCAGCCCAACCGACTATCGAGGAGCCTACGAGCAGTACGTC. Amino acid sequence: CASSPTDYRGAYEQYV.

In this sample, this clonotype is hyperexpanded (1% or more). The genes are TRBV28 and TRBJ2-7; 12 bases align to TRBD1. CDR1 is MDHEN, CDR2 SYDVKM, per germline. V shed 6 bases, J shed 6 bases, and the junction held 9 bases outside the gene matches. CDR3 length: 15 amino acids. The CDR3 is CASSRRGQGATEQYF. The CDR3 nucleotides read TGTGCCAGCAGCCGACGGGGACAGGGGGCTACCGAGCAGTACTTC.

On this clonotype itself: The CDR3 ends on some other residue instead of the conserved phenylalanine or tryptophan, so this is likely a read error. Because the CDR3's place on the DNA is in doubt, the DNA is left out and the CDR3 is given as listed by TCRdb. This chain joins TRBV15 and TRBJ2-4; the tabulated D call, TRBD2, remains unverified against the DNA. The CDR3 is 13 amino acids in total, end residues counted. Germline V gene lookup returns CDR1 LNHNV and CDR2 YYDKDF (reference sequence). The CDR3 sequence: CATSIGSGGAIHC.

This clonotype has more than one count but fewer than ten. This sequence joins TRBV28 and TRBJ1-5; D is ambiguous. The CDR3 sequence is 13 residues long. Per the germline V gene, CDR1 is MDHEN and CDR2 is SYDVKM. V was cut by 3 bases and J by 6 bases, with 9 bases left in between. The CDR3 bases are TGTGCCAGCAGTTTTAATTTCGGTCAGCCCCAGCATTTT. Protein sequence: CASSFNFGQPQHF.

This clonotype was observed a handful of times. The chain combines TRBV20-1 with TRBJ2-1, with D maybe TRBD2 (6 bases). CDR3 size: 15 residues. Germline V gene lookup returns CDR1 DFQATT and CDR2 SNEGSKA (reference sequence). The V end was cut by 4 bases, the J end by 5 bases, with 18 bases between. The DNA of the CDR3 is TGCAGTGCTACCGCTATACGGGAGTACCACAATGAGCAGTTCTTC. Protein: CSATAIREYHNEQFF.

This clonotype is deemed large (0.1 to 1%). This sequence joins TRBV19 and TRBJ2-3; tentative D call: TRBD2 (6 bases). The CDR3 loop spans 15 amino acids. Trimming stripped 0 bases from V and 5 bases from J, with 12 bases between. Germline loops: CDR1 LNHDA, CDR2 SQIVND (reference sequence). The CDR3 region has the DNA TGTGCCAGTAGTATAGAAGGCGGGACGGGAGATACGCAGTATTTT. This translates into CASSIEGGTGDTQYF.

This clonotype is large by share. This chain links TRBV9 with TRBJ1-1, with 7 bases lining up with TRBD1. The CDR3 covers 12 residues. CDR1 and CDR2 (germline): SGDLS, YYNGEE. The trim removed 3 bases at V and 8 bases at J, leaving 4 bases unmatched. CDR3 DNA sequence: TGTGCCAGCAGCGCTATGACAGGGGAAGCTTTCTTT. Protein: CASSAMTGEAFF.